The next 4 T cell receptor beta chains were all read from a single sample in a study of blood T cells in healthy people across ages. A second PCR, run for about 6 to 12 cycles, used a sample-barcoded 5' primer plus a J-beta primer mix. TCRdb used MiXCR to reprocess the 5' RACE reads, holding one entry per CDR3 protein. Of some 850,000 distinct CDR3 sequences in the sample, roughly 24% were seen once. These data also formed part of another study, on T cells of mothers and their children.

The source material was blood. The receptors come from a boy younger than 18 in good health.

In its sample, this clonotype was seen a few times. The chain joins TRBV7-3 to TRBJ2-2; no clear D gene. V lost 5 bases and J 7 bases, leaving 17 bases between the germline ends. The CDR3 is made up of 15 amino acids. The V gene's germline CDR1 is SGHTA and CDR2 FQGTGA. Written as DNA, the CDR3 is TGTGCCAGCAGCCGATTCGTGGGAAAGGACGGGGAGCTGTTTTTT. It codes for CASSRFVGKDGELFF. The variable domain in full, completed from reference TRBV7-3 and TRBJ2-2, reads GAGVSQTPSNKVTEKGKYVELRCDPISGHTALYWYRQSLGQGPEFLIYFQGTGAADDSGLPNDRFFAVRPEGSVSTLKIQRTERGDSAVYLCASSRFVGKDGELFFGEGSRLTVL.

This clonotype came up a few times. The chain joins TRBV27 to TRBJ2-7; 11 positions match TRBD2. After removal of 2 bases from V and 5 bases from J, the junction contained 5 bases not matched to a gene. This CDR3 has 15 residues. Germline V gene data show CDR1 as MNHEY and CDR2 as SMNVEV (reference sequence). DNA of the CDR3: TGTGCCAGCAGTTTAGTAGCGGGGGGGCCCCACGAGCAGTACTTC. This sequence encodes CASSLVAGGPHEQYF.

The chain has TRBV5-1 and TRBJ2-2; possibly TRBD1 or TRBD2 for D (5 bases each). The CDR3 runs to 17 residues. CDR1 and CDR2 from the germline V gene are SGHRS and YFSETQ. The V gene lost 3 bases and the J gene lost 2 bases, with 17 bases spanning the gap. The CDR3 loop is CASSWAPGRRNTGELFF. The CDR3, as DNA: TGCGCCAGCAGCTGGGCCCCGGGACGGAGAAACACCGGGGAGCTGTTTTTT.

This chain joins TRBV19 and TRBJ1-1; 7 bases align to TRBD1. The germline CDR1 and CDR2 sequences are LNHDA and SQIVND (reference sequence). This CDR3 contains 12 residues. V trimming: 9 bases; J trimming: 5 bases; junction bases outside the gene matches: 6. Written as DNA, the CDR3 is TGTGCCAGCAAGACAGGGCGAACTGAAGCTTTCTTT. Encoded protein: CASKTGRTEAFF.